This is a list of T cell receptor beta chains from one sample in a study of T cells in Graves' hyperthyroidism and ophthalmopathy. TCRdb re-called the multiplex PCR reads with MiXCR, one entry per CDR3 protein. Altogether 600,000 to 850,000 distinct CDR3 sequences are present, around 20% being singletons, with the ten largest covering about a sixth. Sequences were obtained from blood. Receptors originate from a woman in her forties or fifties with Graves' hyperthyroidism that later progressed to Graves' ophthalmopathy. CDR3s include the opening cysteine and the closing phenylalanine or tryptophan. The D gene is left open where the match is weak. Part of the rows lack a size; the others show once, few, many or a class for expanded clones.

V: TRBV20-1; size: -; D: -; J: TRBJ2-1; DNA: TGCAGTGCTAGGGGGATGACAGGTTACAATGAGCAGTTCTTC; CDR3: CSARGMTGYNEQFF
V: TRBV3-1; size: few; D: -; J: TRBJ1-2; DNA: TGTGCCAGCAGCCAAGATCGTGGCAGGGACTATGGCTACACCTTC; CDR3: CASSQDRGRDYGYTF
V: TRBV11-2; size: many; D: -; J: TRBJ1-1; DNA: TGTGCCAGCAGCTTAATAAAGGGCCCCAACACTGAAGCTTTCTTT; CDR3: CASSLIKGPNTEAFF
V: TRBV11-3; size: many; D: -; J: TRBJ2-3; DNA: TGTGCCAGCAGCCTCGGGACTGCAACAGATACGCAGTATTTT; CDR3: CASSLGTATDTQYF
V: TRBV12-5; size: -; D: -; J: TRBJ2-3; DNA: TGTGCTAGTGGTTTGGTACCCTCAGGAGAGACAGATACGCAGTATTTT; CDR3: CASGLVPSGETDTQYF
V: TRBV10-1; size: few; D: TRBD2; J: TRBJ2-1; DNA: TGCGCCAGCAGTTACGGATACGGGGGGACCAACTCCTACAATGAGCAGTTCTTC; CDR3: CASSYGYGGTNSYNEQFF
V: TRBV9; size: few; D: TRBD2; J: TRBJ2-1; DNA: TGTGCCAGCAGCGTAGGGGCGGGGGATTACAATGAGCAGTTCTTC; CDR3: CASSVGAGDYNEQFF
V: TRBV7-9; size: few; D: -; J: TRBJ1-5; DNA: TGTGCCAGCAGCGCTGTTGGAGGGAAGGGCAATCAGCCCCAGCATTTT; CDR3: CASSAVGGKGNQPQHF
V: TRBV7-9; size: few; D: -; J: TRBJ2-1; DNA: TGTGCCAGCAGCTTATGGAATAATGAGCAGTTCTTC; CDR3: CASSLWNNEQFF
V: TRBV10-3; size: many; D: -; J: TRBJ1-5; DNA: TGTGCCATCAGTGGGGGGGAGTCTCGGGATCAGCCCCAGCATTTT; CDR3: CAISGGESRDQPQHF
V: TRBV7-9; size: -; D: -; J: TRBJ1-1; DNA: TGTGCCAGCCAGTTGGTCCCGGCCTCCGCTGAAGCTTTCTTT; CDR3: CASQLVPASAEAFF
V: TRBV3-1; size: -; D: -; J: TRBJ1-2; DNA: TGTGCCAGCAGCCACATCACTCAGGGGTACTATGGCTACACCTTC; CDR3: CASSHITQGYYGYTF
V: TRBV10-2; size: -; D: -; J: TRBJ2-7; DNA: TGCGCCAGCAGCCCAGGGTTCCTTATCTCCTACGAGCAGTACTTC; CDR3: CASSPGFLISYEQYF
V: TRBV5-1; size: many; D: TRBD1; J: TRBJ2-1; DNA: TGCGCCAGCAGCCCTCGACAGGGGCACTCCTACAATGAGCAGTTCTTC; CDR3: CASSPRQGHSYNEQFF
V: TRBV10-1; size: -; D: -; J: TRBJ2-3; DNA: TGCGCCAGCAGTGGATACACAGATACGCAGTATTTT; CDR3: CASSGYTDTQYF
V: TRBV11-2; size: -; D: TRBD1; J: TRBJ1-2; DNA: TGTGCCAGCAGCCACAGGGGAGCTAACTATGGCTACACCTTC; CDR3: CASSHRGANYGYTF
V: TRBV7-2; size: few; D: TRBD2; J: TRBJ2-7; DNA: TGTGCCAGCAGCTTAGTCACTAGCGGTACTCACGAGCAGTACTTC; CDR3: CASSLVTSGTHEQYF
V: TRBV3-1; size: -; D: -; J: TRBJ1-3; DNA: TGTGCCAGCAGCCAGGGACATTTGGGCTCCGGAAACACCATATATTTT; CDR3: CASSQGHLGSGNTIYF
V: TRBV27; size: -; D: TRBD2; J: TRBJ2-1; DNA: TGTGCCAGCAGTTTGGGGGGGATCAGGAGGAATGAGCAGTTCTTC; CDR3: CASSLGGIRRNEQFF
V: TRBV2; size: many; D: -; J: TRBJ1-6; DNA: TGTGCCAGCAGCGTTCGATGGGGACTAAGCTCCTATAATTCACCCCTCCACTTT; CDR3: CASSVRWGLSSYNSPLHF
V: TRBV4-1; size: -; D: -; J: TRBJ1-2; DNA: TGCGCCAGCAGCCAAGATGAGGAGAACTATGGCTACACCTTC; CDR3: CASSQDEENYGYTF
V: TRBV3-1; size: many; D: -; J: TRBJ2-7; DNA: TGTGCCAGCAGCCAAAACCCTTTGGGGTTGTTCGAGCAGTACTTC; CDR3: CASSQNPLGLFEQYF
V: TRBV11-2; size: -; D: -; J: TRBJ1-1; DNA: TGTGCCAGCAGCTTAGGAGTAGCTACCTTCAACACTGAAGCTTTCTTT; CDR3: CASSLGVATFNTEAFF
V: TRBV3-1; size: many; D: TRBD1; J: TRBJ1-2; DNA: TGTGCCAGCAGCCCAGACAGGGAAGGTGGCTACACCTTC; CDR3: CASSPDREGGYTF
V: TRBV30; size: many; D: -; J: TRBJ1-1; DNA: TGTGCCTGGGATCGCGGAAACACTGAAGCTTTCTTT; CDR3: CAWDRGNTEAFF
V: TRBV12-3/TRBV12-4; size: many; D: TRBD1; J: TRBJ2-5; DNA: TGTGCCAGCAGCCCGACAGGGTTAGAGACCCAGTACTTC; CDR3: CASSPTGLETQYF
V: TRBV3-1; size: -; D: TRBD1; J: TRBJ1-5; DNA: TGTGCCAGCAGCCAAGCGGGACAGGGGATTCAGCCCCAGCATTTT; CDR3: CASSQAGQGIQPQHF
V: TRBV11-2; size: many; D: TRBD2; J: TRBJ2-1; DNA: TGTGCCAGCAGCTTTCTCATAGGGGCTAGCGGGGGGCCGAGCTCCTACAATGAGCAGTTCTTC; CDR3: CASSFLIGASGGPSSYNEQFF
V: TRBV5-1; size: -; D: -; J: TRBJ1-6; DNA: TGCGCCAGCGCCCCATCGGGACCGTATAATTCACCCCTCCACTTT; CDR3: CASAPSGPYNSPLHF
V: TRBV7-9; size: few; D: -; J: TRBJ2-5; DNA: TGTGCCAGCAGCTCCCTCCGGCTCCAAGAGACCCAGTACTTC; CDR3: CASSSLRLQETQYF